The TCR beta chain under discussion was sequenced for a study of a mutant IDH1 vaccine in newly diagnosed glioma. Study summary: Patients had received radiotherapy, temozolomide, or both previously, most receiving both.

A remark on this clone: Its antigen is currently unknown.

This CDR3 contains 13 residues. The V gene's germline CDR1 is SGHRS and CDR2 YFSETQ. TCRdb keeps only in-frame clones here, not all; method: immunoSEQ multiplex PCR. The profile shows some 60,000 clones, about 80% of them singletons. Stated time point: week 11, during vaccination. Every vaccination contained 300 ug of the mutant IDH1 20-mer peptide and was paired with topical imiquimod. The V call is TRBV5-1, the J call TRBJ2-5; TRBD2 might be the D (5 bases). TRBJ2-7 matches the DNA end more closely, so the J call is doubtful. This TCR was recovered from a man aged 30 to 45 with glioma. This material consisted of PBMCs, taken from a glioma patient whose treatment included an IDH1 peptide vaccine. As DNA, the CDR3 is TGCGCCAGCAGCTTGGCCCGGGGCTACGAGCAGTACTTC. It specifies CASSLARGYEQYF.